This TCR beta chain was captured by sequencing in a study of cytomegalovirus exposure and HLA in healthy donors. Study observations and caveats: Reportedly, diagnosis of cytomegalovirus status by the classifier showed high specificity and sensitivity. That first-cohort TCR clusters tended to co-occur in the 95 to 150 validation repertoires was found in a later analysis.

Sequenced by immunoSEQ multiplex PCR; TCRdb stores in-frame clones only, minus some. The sample includes 70,000 to 80,000 clones, about 94% seen only once; the top ten take approximately 2%. A remark on this clone: Its target is not known.

This receptor was taken from a young woman in good health and CMV-seronegative. The sequenced sample consisted of PBMCs.

The CDR3 bases are TGTGCCAGCAGCTTGGTGGAGCTTAATGAAAAACTGTTTTTT. As protein: CASSLVELNEKLFF. The chain links TRBV5-8 to TRBJ1-4; unclear D gene. The V gene's germline CDR1 is SGHTS and CDR2 YDEGEE. Trimming removed 0 bases at V and 4 bases at J, with 7 bases between. This CDR3 spans 14 amino acids.